This is a list of T cell receptor beta chains from one sample in a study of OX40 agonist ivuxolimab in advanced cancers. Sequenced by immunoSEQ multiplex PCR; TCRdb stores in-frame clones only, minus some. There are 65,000 to 85,000 clones in the sample; roughly 86% occur only once, and more than 2% lies in the top ten. The sequencing here drew on CD4+ or CD8+ T cells sorted from blood, taken in a trial of the OX40 agonist ivuxolimab. Every receptor here comes from an adult with an advanced solid tumor such as melanoma, head and neck, liver or kidney cancer. Each CDR3 is given with its conserved first and last residue. A D gene is named only where the DNA matches it firmly. Clone size, where shown, is once, few, many, or a class for clones that have expanded.

>TRBJ2-2|.|few|TRBV27
CASGRGELFF
TGTGCCAGCGGACGGGGGGAGCTGTTTTTT
>TRBJ2-1|.|.|TRBV2
CASSDPLGNEQFF
TGTGCCAGCAGTGACCCTCTGGGCAATGAGCAGTTCTTC
>TRBJ1-2|.|.|TRBV19
CASSYHSLSYGGYTF
TGTGCCAGTAGTTACCACAGCCTTTCGTATGGCGGCTACACCTTC
>TRBJ2-3|.|.|TRBV27
CASSWRGAEVTDTQYF
TGTGCCAGCAGTTGGAGGGGGGCAGAGGTAACAGATACGCAGTATTTT
>TRBJ2-7|TRBD2|.|TRBV5-4
CASSLGGLAGTYEQYF
TGTGCCAGCAGCTTGGGGGGACTAGCGGGAACCTACGAGCAGTACTTC
>TRBJ1-4|.|.|TRBV2
CASRDSLGKLFF
TGTGCCAGCAGGGACTCCTTGGGAAAACTGTTTTTT
>TRBJ2-1|.|.|TRBV5-1
CASSPGGRGNEQFF
TGCGCCAGCAGCCCAGGGGGGAGGGGCAATGAGCAGTTCTTC
>TRBJ2-3|.|once|TRBV30
CAWSVPSTDTQYF
TGTGCCTGGAGCGTTCCTAGCACAGATACGCAGTATTTT
>TRBJ2-5|.|.|TRBV5-1
CASRVGADQETQYF
TGCGCCAGCAGAGTGGGGGCTGACCAAGAGACCCAGTACTTC
>TRBJ2-4|.|.|TRBV5-1
CASSLAGTPLNIQYF
TGCGCCAGCAGCTTGGCCGGGACCCCTTTAAACATTCAGTACTTC
>TRBJ2-5|TRBD1|.|TRBV28
CASSSTGMGQETQYF
TGTGCCAGCAGCTCGACAGGGATGGGGCAAGAGACCCAGTACTTC
>TRBJ2-3|.|.|TRBV7-2
CASSEGISTDTQYF
TGTGCCAGCAGCGAGGGAATAAGCACAGATACGCAGTATTTT
>TRBJ1-2|TRBD1|.|TRBV6-1
CASSTGVGYTF
TGTGCCAGCAGTACAGGGGTCGGCTACACCTTC
>TRBJ2-7|.|.|TRBV29-1
CSVSGDSSYEQYF
TGCAGCGTCTCTGGGGATAGCTCCTACGAGCAGTACTTC
>TRBJ1-1|.|.|TRBV7-9
CASSSSWFVGGHSEAFF
TGTGCCAGCAGCTCCTCGTGGTTTGTTGGGGGGCACTCTGAAGCTTTCTTT